A single sample gave rise to the 17 T cell receptor beta chains below, sequenced in a study of T cell responses to AZD1222 COVID-19 vaccine. Only in-frame clones appear in the TCRdb table, and some are missing; sequencing was by immunoSEQ multiplex PCR. The sample contains approximately 150,000 clones, 70% to 90% of which appear only once. The sequencing used peripheral blood, collected 28 days after the second dose of the MenACWY control vaccine. The receptors originated from an adult who received the MenACWY meningococcal vaccine as a control.

The chain employs TRBV5-6 and TRBJ2-7, with 7 bases lining up with TRBD2. The V gene end was trimmed by 0 bases and the J gene end by 3 bases; junction bases not matched to a gene: 3. CDR1 and CDR2 (germline): SGHDT, YYEEEE. The CDR3 has 14 amino acids. The CDR3 nucleotides read TGTGCCAGCAGCTTGGTCCAGCGGGGCTACGAGCAGTACTTC. Residues: CASSLVQRGYEQYF.

The J gene is TRBJ2-5, the V gene TRBV12-3 or TRBV12-4; tentatively, D is TRBD2 (6 bases). The CDR3 contains 13 residues. V was cut by 3 bases and J by 7 bases, with 12 bases left in between. The CDR3 loop reads CASSFGQGGTQYF. The CDR3 DNA sequence: TGTGCCAGCAGTTTCGGGCAGGGAGGGACCCAGTACTTC.

V usage is TRBV6-5 and J usage is TRBJ2-6, with a tentative D call TRBD1 (5 bases). V dropped 0 bases and J dropped 4 bases, with 7 bases sitting between them. The germline CDR1 and CDR2 sequences are MNHEY and SVGAGI. The CDR3 consists of 15 residues. CDR3 DNA: TGTGCCAGCAGTTACTCGGGGCAGGGGGCCAACGTCCTGACTTTC. Its protein product is CASSYSGQGANVLTF.

Remarks on this clone: One base away lies a much larger clone, so this may be a sequencing read error. Other DNA sequences from this sample encode an identical CDR3 as well. The rearrangement uses TRBV28 and TRBJ1-2; no reliable D call. V was cut by 5 bases and J by 8 bases, with 21 bases left in between. Germline CDR1 MDHEN, CDR2 SYDVKM. The CDR3 covers 15 residues. DNA of the CDR3: TGTGCCAGCAGTCTCGCGGTGCGGGCAGTGAAGGGCTACACCTTC. Translation gives CASSLAVRAVKGYTF.

As concerns this clone: The sample carries other DNA sequences with the same CDR3. V is TRBV27 and J is TRBJ2-7; D uncertain. Per germline, CDR1 MNHEY and CDR2 SMNVEV (reference sequence). CDR3 size: 13 residues. With 3 bases removed from V and 1 base from J, the gap between germline ends came to 7 bases. CDR3 nucleotides: TGTGCCAGCAGTTTGGCCAGTTCCTACGAGCAGTACTTC. It codes for CASSLASSYEQYF.

This chain joins TRBV19 and TRBJ2-1; TRBD2 matches at 8 bases. The length of the CDR3 is 13 residues. Germline V CDR1 and CDR2: LNHDA, SQIVND (reference sequence). V trimming: 3 bases; J trimming: 7 bases; junction bases outside the gene matches: 2. This CDR3 reads CASSMSSGNEQFF. The CDR3 DNA reads as TGTGCCAGTAGTATGTCTAGCGGGAATGAGCAGTTCTTC. The full variable domain, with the rest looked up from reference TRBV19 and TRBJ2-1, is DGGITQSPKYLFRKEGQNVTLSCEQNLNHDAMYWYRQDPGQGLRLIYYSQIVNDFQKGDIAEGYSVSREKKESFPLTVTSAQKNPTAFYLCASSMSSGNEQFFGPGTRLTVL.

This chain uses TRBV5-4 with TRBJ2-2; possible D gene TRBD2, 6 bases. The germline V gene encodes CDR1 SGHNT and CDR2 YYREEE (reference sequence). The CDR3 totals 15 residues. Trimming cost V 4 bases and J 2 bases, with 12 bases left between them. CDR3 coding DNA: TGTGCCAGCAGCCCCCGCGGGGATAACACCGGGGAGCTGTTTTTT. Protein: CASSPRGDNTGELFF. Variable domain in full (rest from reference TRBV5-4 and TRBJ2-2): ETGVTQSPTHLIKTRGQQVTLRCSSQSGHNTVSWYQQALGQGPQFIFQYYREEENGRGNFPPRFSGLQFPNYSSELNVNALELDDSALYLCASSPRGDNTGELFFGEGSRLTVL.

V is TRBV28 and J is TRBJ2-2, with 10 bases fitting TRBD1. The germline CDR1 and CDR2 sequences are MDHEN and SYDVKM. The CDR3 runs to 19 residues. With 1 base clipped from V and 5 bases from J, the junction kept 13 bases outside the gene matches. The CDR3 loop reads CASSLFLSPTGGSTGELFF. The CDR3 DNA is TGTGCCAGCAGTTTATTCCTTTCTCCGACAGGGGGCTCGACCGGGGAGCTGTTTTTT.

This clone was seen more than once but under ten times. The genes are TRBV29-1 and TRBJ1-3; D is unclear. This CDR3 is built from 13 residues. V was clipped by 3 bases and J by 5 bases, with 11 bases between them. Per the germline V gene, CDR1 is SQVTM and CDR2 is ANQGSEA. Here the CDR3 DNA reads TGCAGCGTTGACGACCCCACGCGAAACACCATATATTTT. Amino acid sequence: CSVDDPTRNTIYF.

This chain uses TRBV10-3 with TRBJ1-4; 10 nucleotides match TRBD1. V dropped 2 bases and J dropped 10; count of bases not matched to a gene: 7. The CDR3 is made up of 15 amino acids. CDR1 and CDR2 (germline): ENHRY, SYGVKD. The CDR3 DNA follows: TGTGCCATCAGTGAGGGGGGACAGGGGTTACTAAAACTGTTTTTT. Translation: CAISEGGQGLLKLFF.

The chain couples TRBV19 to TRBJ1-1; maybe TRBD1 (6 bases). The CDR3 extends over 15 amino acids. Trimming cost V 7 bases and J 2 bases, with 17 bases left between them. Germline V gene lookup returns CDR1 LNHDA and CDR2 SQIVND (reference sequence). The CDR3 loop reads CASTSTAGANTEAFF. CDR3 coding DNA: TGTGCCAGTACCTCAACCGCAGGGGCTAACACTGAAGCTTTCTTT.

The chain is built from TRBV19 and TRBJ1-2; D perhaps matches TRBD1 (5 bases). The V gene's germline CDR1 is LNHDA and CDR2 SQIVND (reference sequence). The CDR3 totals 13 residues. The V end lost 5 bases, the J end lost 3 bases, and 10 bases lay between the germline ends. CDR3 loop: CASSLTGDYGYTF. CDR3 bases: TGTGCCAGTAGTCTAACAGGAGACTATGGCTACACCTTC.

This sequence joins TRBV5-4 and TRBJ2-7; the match to TRBD1 covers 7 bases. CDR3 length: 14 residues. Germline V lookup: CDR1 SGHNT, CDR2 YYREEE (reference sequence). Losses at the gene ends were 4 bases for V and 1 base for J; bases not matched to a gene: 5. The CDR3 region has the DNA TGTGCCAGCAGCCCTATGGACAGGTCCTACGAGCAGTACTTC. Amino acid sequence: CASSPMDRSYEQYF. The full variable domain, with the rest looked up from reference TRBV5-4 and TRBJ2-7, is ETGVTQSPTHLIKTRGQQVTLRCSSQSGHNTVSWYQQALGQGPQFIFQYYREEENGRGNFPPRFSGLQFPNYSSELNVNALELDDSALYLCASSPMDRSYEQYFGPGTRLTVT.

The chain is built from TRBV10-3 and TRBJ2-2; perhaps D is TRBD1 or TRBD2 (5 bases each). The CDR3 covers 13 residues. The germline V gene encodes CDR1 ENHRY and CDR2 SYGVKD. V was trimmed by 9 bases and J by 0 bases, leaving 8 bases between them. In DNA, the CDR3 is TGTGCCATTGGGACGGCGAACACCGGGGAGCTGTTTTTT. It is translated as CAIGTANTGELFF.

The V gene is TRBV4-3, the J gene TRBJ2-2; D tentatively reads TRBD1 or TRBD2 (5 bases each). V lost 4 bases and J lost 3, with 15 bases in between. Germline CDR1 is LGHNA and CDR2 is YSLEER. This CDR3 has 16 residues. CDR3 nucleotides: TGCGCCAGCAGCCCGAGCCGGGACCGATACACCGGGGAGCTGTTTTTT. This gives the protein CASSPSRDRYTGELFF.

V gene TRBV6-1 combines with J gene TRBJ2-1; 10 positions match TRBD2. The germline CDR1 and CDR2 sequences are MNHNS and SASEGT. The CDR3 sequence is 15 residues long. With 2 bases clipped from V and 7 bases from J, the junction kept 5 bases outside the gene matches. The CDR3 nucleotides are TGTGCCAGCAGTGAACTAGCGGGAGCTGGGAATGAGCAGTTCTTC. It codes for CASSELAGAGNEQFF.

The genes are TRBV7-9 and TRBJ1-1; D not certain. The V gene lost 3 bases and the J gene lost 1 base, with 9 bases spanning the gap. This CDR3 is 14 amino acids long. CDR1 and CDR2 from the germline V gene are SEHNR and FQNEAQ (reference sequence). The CDR3 bases are TGTGCCAGCAGCTTCTCGCGGGGGAACACTGAAGCTTTCTTT. Translated: CASSFSRGNTEAFF. The full variable domain, rest sourced from reference TRBV7-9 and TRBJ1-1, is DTGVSQNPRHKITKRGQNVTFRCDPISEHNRLYWYRQTLGQGPEFLTYFQNEAQLEKSRLLSDRFSAERPKGSFSTLEIQRTEQGDSAMYLCASSFSRGNTEAFFGQGTRLTVV.